Each of the 22 T cell receptor beta chains below was sequenced from the same sample in a study of long-term antiretroviral therapy in people with HIV. Researchers report immunoSEQ v3.0 was run at survey level. Clones were sequenced by immunoSEQ multiplex PCR, and TCRdb holds only the in-frame ones, with some missing. This sample has roughly 29,000 clones, with nearly 95% found just once. The sample was unsorted PBMCs, taken more than 6 years after starting antiretroviral therapy. The receptors originated from a man under 40 with HIV.

This sequence joins TRBV7-8 and TRBJ1-1; TRBD1 aligns across 7 bases. The CDR3 loop spans 15 amino acids. Looked up from germline, CDR1 is SGHVS and CDR2 is FQNEAQ. V lost 1 base and J lost 1; bases outside the gene matches: 3. The CDR3 reads CASSLVDRANTEAFF. The CDR3 nucleotides are TGTGCCAGCAGCTTAGTTGACAGGGCGAACACTGAAGCTTTCTTT.

V and J are TRBV2 and TRBJ1-1; 8 positions agree with TRBD1. The CDR3 is made up of 13 amino acids. Germline lookup yields CDR1 SNHLY and CDR2 FYNNEI. Trimming cost V 2 bases and J 10 bases; bases outside gene matches: 6. The CDR3 is CASSEPAGGTAFF. As DNA, the CDR3 is TGTGCCAGCAGTGAACCAGCAGGGGGCACAGCTTTCTTT.

The chain has TRBV4-2 and TRBJ1-2; D is ambiguous. This CDR3 comprises 15 residues. Germline CDR1 LGHNA, CDR2 YNFKEQ. The V and J ends lost 0 bases and 3 bases respectively, with 11 bases between them. CDR3 region: CASSQDWGDDYGYTF. The DNA of the CDR3 is TGTGCCAGCAGCCAAGATTGGGGTGACGACTATGGCTACACCTTC.

V is TRBV7-9 and J is TRBJ1-5; no clear D gene. The V gene lost 1 base and the J gene lost 3 bases, with 7 bases spanning the gap. The CDR3 spans 14 residues. The germline gives CDR1 SEHNR, CDR2 FQNEAQ (reference sequence). Written as DNA, the CDR3 is TGTGCCAGCAGCTTAGAGGGTCACAATCAGCCCCAGCATTTT. As protein: CASSLEGHNQPQHF.

This clone was seen only once. The V call is TRBV4-3, the J call TRBJ1-2, with D hard to call. Trimming stripped 3 bases from V and 5 bases from J, with 19 bases between. The CDR3 has 16 amino acids. Germline values: CDR1 LGHNA, CDR2 YSLEER. In DNA form, the CDR3 reads TGCGCCAGCAGCCAGGAAGAGTACGGGGAAGTGTATGGCTACACCTTC. Its protein product is CASSQEEYGEVYGYTF.

V is TRBV27 and J is TRBJ2-7; TRBD1 might be the D (7 bases). Germline CDR1 and CDR2: MNHEY and SMNVEV (reference sequence). CDR3 length equals 16 residues. Trimming shortened V by 5 bases and J by 5 bases, and 22 bases separated the two germline ends. CDR3 bases: TGTGCCAGCAGTCTATATGGGACAGCGGGCCTAGACGAGCAGTACTTC. Its translation is CASSLYGTAGLDEQYF.

This chain joins TRBV7-2 and TRBJ2-5; D gene ambiguous. The CDR3 sequence is 15 residues long. The ends were cut back, 5 bases at V and 4 bases at J, with 17 bases in the middle. Germline CDR1 reads SGHTA; CDR2 reads FQGNSA. The CDR3 region has the DNA TGTGCCAGCAGCCCGTCCGGGTCGAAGGGAGAGACCCAGTACTTC. Its translation is CASSPSGSKGETQYF.

The rearrangement joins TRBV27 to TRBJ2-7; D unresolved. The CDR3 runs 13 residues. Trimming cost V 1 base and J 6 bases, with 10 bases left between them. Per germline, CDR1 MNHEY and CDR2 SMNVEV (reference sequence). CDR3 residues: CASSLFASSEQYF. The DNA for the CDR3 is TGTGCCAGCAGTTTATTTGCCAGTTCCGAGCAGTACTTC.

The J gene is TRBJ2-3, the V gene TRBV4-3, with 8 bases fitting TRBD2. Per the germline V gene, CDR1 is LGHNA and CDR2 is YSLEER. With 2 bases clipped from V and 6 bases from J, the junction kept 13 bases outside the gene matches. The length of the CDR3 is 17 residues. CDR3 residues: CASSQRVTAGVPDTQYF. CDR3 DNA sequence: TGCGCCAGCAGCCAACGGGTGACAGCGGGAGTACCGGATACGCAGTATTTT.

The sample holds a few counts of this clone. The V and J genes are TRBV4-3 and TRBJ2-1, with D tentatively TRBD2 (5 bases). Germline V gives CDR1 LGHNA, CDR2 YSLEER. V lost 0 bases, J lost 0 bases, and 9 bases lay in between. CDR3 length: 16 amino acids. CDR3: CASSQEKRSSYNEQFF. The DNA of the CDR3 is TGCGCCAGCAGCCAAGAGAAGCGGAGCTCCTACAATGAGCAGTTCTTC.

This chain connects TRBV19 to TRBJ1-2; D not certain. V lost 1 base and J lost 3, with 6 bases in between. CDR3 length equals 13 residues. Germline-derived CDR1 and CDR2 are LNHDA and SQIVND (reference sequence). CDR3 DNA sequence: TGTGCCAGTAGTATAGGACCGCACTATGGCTACACCTTC. Amino acid sequence: CASSIGPHYGYTF.

This clone has just one count. The chain combines TRBV7-9 with TRBJ2-1, with 9 positions matching TRBD1. Germline V gene sequence: CDR1 SEHNR, CDR2 FQNEAQ (reference sequence). Trimming at V came to 4 bases and at J to 2 bases, leaving 3 bases not matched to a gene. The CDR3 totals 15 residues. In DNA, the CDR3 is TGTGCCAGCAGCTCCCGGGACAGGGCCTACAATGAGCAGTTCTTC. Protein product: CASSSRDRAYNEQFF. The complete variable domain, with remaining parts taken from reference TRBV7-9 and TRBJ2-1, reads DTGVSQNPRHKITKRGQNVTFRCDPISEHNRLYWYRQTLGQGPEFLTYFQNEAQLEKSRLLSDRFSAERPKGSFSTLEIQRTEQGDSAMYLCASSSRDRAYNEQFFGPGTRLTVL.

The CDR3 region is CASSSGQAEQFF. The CDR3 DNA reads TGTGCCAGCAGCTCGGGACAAGCTGAGCAGTTCTTC. The chain combines TRBV7-2 with TRBJ2-1, with a weak D call TRBD1 (6 bases). CDR1 SGHTA and CDR2 FQGNSA come from the germline V gene. V lost 4 bases to trimming and J lost 9 bases, with 10 bases between them. CDR3 length: 12 amino acids.

This clone came up once. The V call is TRBV4-3, the J call TRBJ2-3; 7 nucleotides line up with TRBD2. Trimming took 0 bases from V and 5 from J; bases not matched to a gene: 11. Germline CDR1 LGHNA, CDR2 YSLEER. CDR3 length: 17 amino acids. The CDR3 DNA reads as TGCGCCAGCAGCCAAGATCTGAGGGAGGGTGGTGTAGATACGCAGTATTTT. Translating it yields CASSQDLREGGVDTQYF.

The chain combines TRBV5-1 with TRBJ1-2; 8 bases match TRBD1. The CDR3 runs 14 residues. Germline V gene lookup returns CDR1 SGHRS and CDR2 YFSETQ. With 5 bases clipped from V and 8 bases from J, the junction kept 11 bases outside the gene matches. The CDR3 here is CASRPDRGQWGYTF. The CDR3, as DNA: TGCGCCAGCAGACCCGACAGGGGTCAATGGGGCTACACCTTC.

This chain connects TRBV2 to TRBJ2-7, with 10 bases identical to TRBD2. V trimming: 1 base; J trimming: 2 bases; junction bases outside the gene matches: 2. Germline V gene sequence: CDR1 SNHLY, CDR2 FYNNEI. The CDR3 consists of 15 residues. CDR3 in amino acids: CASSEGAGGTYEQYF. In DNA form, the CDR3 reads TGTGCCAGCAGTGAAGGAGCGGGGGGGACCTACGAGCAGTACTTC.

The rearrangement uses TRBV6-1 and TRBJ2-3, with 9 bases identical to TRBD2. The V segment lost 0 bases and the J segment 4 bases; nucleotides outside the gene matches: 2. The CDR3 is 15 amino acids. CDR1 MNHNS and CDR2 SASEGT come from the germline V gene. CDR3 protein: CASSEARGGPDTQYF. The DNA of the CDR3 is TGTGCCAGCAGTGAAGCGCGGGGGGGCCCAGATACGCAGTATTTT.

V usage is TRBV14 and J usage is TRBJ1-1, with D possibly being TRBD1 (5 bases). The CDR3 runs 12 residues. Germline V gives CDR1 SGHDN, CDR2 FVKESK. The V end was cut by 4 bases, the J end by 11 bases, with 14 bases between. The CDR3 loop is CASSRRGTGAFF. In DNA, the CDR3 is TGTGCCAGCAGCCGGCGGGGGACGGGTGCTTTCTTT.

This chain links TRBV7-9 with TRBJ1-2; no firm D call. V shed 1 base and J shed 4 bases, with 7 bases lying between them. The CDR3 runs 13 residues. The germline V gene has CDR1 SEHNR and CDR2 FQNEAQ (reference sequence). DNA of the CDR3: TGTGCCAGCAGCTTAGTTAACGGCTATGGCTACACCTTC. Its translation is CASSLVNGYGYTF.

The genes are TRBV6-6 and TRBJ2-1, with TRBD2 identical over 7 bases. The V gene end was trimmed by 8 bases and the J gene end by 0 bases; junction bases not matched to a gene: 1. Germline loops: CDR1 MNHNY, CDR2 SVGAGI (reference sequence). The CDR3 consists of 13 residues. Here the CDR3 DNA reads TGTGCCAGCTGCGGGAGCTCCTACAATGAGCAGTTCTTC. Residues: CASCGSSYNEQFF.

This sequence joins TRBV11-2 and TRBJ2-7; the D is unclear. CDR3 length equals 15 residues. Trimming removed 5 bases at V and 6 bases at J, with 20 bases between. In germline, CDR1 is SGHAT, CDR2 FQNNGV. This CDR3 is CASSDNRQLSSEQYF. The CDR3 nucleotides are TGTGCCAGCAGCGACAACCGCCAGTTAAGTTCCGAGCAGTACTTC.

This chain uses TRBV2 with TRBJ1-2; D perhaps matches TRBD1 (5 bases). CDR3 length: 14 residues. Trimming shortened V by 1 base and J by 7 bases, and 13 bases separated the two germline ends. CDR1 is SNHLY, CDR2 FYNNEI, per germline. The CDR3, as DNA: TGTGCCAGCAGTGAAGGGCAGGGAAGCTCTGGCTACACCTTC. Protein: CASSEGQGSSGYTF.